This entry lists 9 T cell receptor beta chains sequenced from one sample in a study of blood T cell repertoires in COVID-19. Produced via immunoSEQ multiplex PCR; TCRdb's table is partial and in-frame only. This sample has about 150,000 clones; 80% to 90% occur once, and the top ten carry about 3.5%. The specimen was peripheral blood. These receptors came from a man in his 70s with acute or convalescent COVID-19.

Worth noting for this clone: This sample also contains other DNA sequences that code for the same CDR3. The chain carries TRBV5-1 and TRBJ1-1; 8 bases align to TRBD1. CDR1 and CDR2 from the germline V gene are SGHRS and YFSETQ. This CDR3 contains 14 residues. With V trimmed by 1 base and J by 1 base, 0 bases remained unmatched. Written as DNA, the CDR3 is TGCGCCAGCAGCTTGACAGGGGGGAACACTGAAGCTTTCTTT. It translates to CASSLTGGNTEAFF.

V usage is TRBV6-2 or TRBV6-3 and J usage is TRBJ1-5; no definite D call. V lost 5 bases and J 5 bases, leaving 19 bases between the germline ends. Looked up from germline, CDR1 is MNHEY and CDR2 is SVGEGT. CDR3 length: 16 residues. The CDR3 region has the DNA TGTGCCAGCAGTCCCCAGCTGGAGGACTGGGATCAGCCCCAGCATTTT. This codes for CASSPQLEDWDQPQHF.

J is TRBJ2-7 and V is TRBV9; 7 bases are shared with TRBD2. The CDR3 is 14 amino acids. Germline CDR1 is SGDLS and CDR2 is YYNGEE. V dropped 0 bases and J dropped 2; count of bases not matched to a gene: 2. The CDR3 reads CASSVAGTTYEQYF. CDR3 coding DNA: TGTGCCAGCAGCGTAGCCGGGACTACCTACGAGCAGTACTTC.

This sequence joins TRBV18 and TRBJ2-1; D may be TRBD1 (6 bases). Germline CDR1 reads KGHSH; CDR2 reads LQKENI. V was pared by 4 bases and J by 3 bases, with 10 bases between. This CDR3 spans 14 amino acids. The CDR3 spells CASSRTVFYNEQFF. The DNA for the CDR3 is TGTGCCAGCTCACGGACAGTGTTCTACAATGAGCAGTTCTTC.

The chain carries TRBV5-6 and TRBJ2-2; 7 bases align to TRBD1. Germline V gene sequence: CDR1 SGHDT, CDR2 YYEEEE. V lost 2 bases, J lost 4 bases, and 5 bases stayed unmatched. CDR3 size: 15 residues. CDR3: CASSFSPGGTGELFF. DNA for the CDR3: TGTGCCAGCAGCTTTAGCCCAGGGGGCACCGGGGAGCTGTTTTTT.

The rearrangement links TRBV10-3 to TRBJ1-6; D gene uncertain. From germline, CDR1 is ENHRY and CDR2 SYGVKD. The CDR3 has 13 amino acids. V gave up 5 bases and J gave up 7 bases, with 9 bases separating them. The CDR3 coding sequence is TGTGCCATCAGTCCGGGTCGGAATTCACCCCTCCACTTT. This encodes CAISPGRNSPLHF.

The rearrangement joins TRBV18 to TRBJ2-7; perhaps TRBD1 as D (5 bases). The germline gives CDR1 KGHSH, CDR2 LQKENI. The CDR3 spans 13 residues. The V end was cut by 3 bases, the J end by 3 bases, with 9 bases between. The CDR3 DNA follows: TGTGCCAGCTCACCGCCAGGGCTCTACGAGCAGTACTTC. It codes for CASSPPGLYEQYF.

The CDR3 DNA follows: TGTGCCAGCACCACAGGGTTGGGTCTAGCGGGAGGAGGAGATACGCAGTATTTT. Its translation is CASTTGLGLAGGGDTQYF. The chain has TRBV19 and TRBJ2-3; 11 bases fit TRBD2. Germline assignment: CDR1 LNHDA and CDR2 SQIVND (reference sequence). The CDR3 runs 18 residues. V lost 9 bases to trimming and J lost 5 bases; unmatched junction nucleotides: 19.

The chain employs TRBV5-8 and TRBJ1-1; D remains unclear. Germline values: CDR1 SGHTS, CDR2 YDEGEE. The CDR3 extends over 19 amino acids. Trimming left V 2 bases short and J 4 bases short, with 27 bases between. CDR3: CASSFDFGRYPTMATEAFF. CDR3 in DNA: TGTGCCAGCAGCTTCGATTTTGGCAGGTACCCCACAATGGCCACTGAAGCTTTCTTT.